This is a list of T cell receptor beta chains from one sample in a study of response to subunit inactivated influenza vaccine. TCRdb passed the RT-PCR reads through MiXCR, listing each CDR3 protein once. The sample has over 300,000 distinct CDR3 sequences, 21% seen once. Sequenced material: PBMCs from blood, taken approximately 22 months after vaccination. The receptors shown here come from a man between 50 and 70 years old who received an inactivated influenza vaccine. The CDR3 runs from the conserved cysteine through the conserved F or W. A D gene is named only where the DNA matches it firmly. Size is omitted from some rows. Given values are once, few, many or a class for expanded clones.

D gene	clone size	V gene	CDR3 length	J gene	CDR3 protein	CDR3 DNA
NA	many	TRBV7-9	12	TRBJ1-1	CASSRGNTEAFF	TGTGCCAGCAGTCGAGGGAACACTGAAGCTTTCTTT
NA	few	TRBV5-1	16	TRBJ1-2	CASSLAYMGLNYGYTF	TGCGCCAGCAGCTTGGCCTACATGGGGTTAAACTATGGCTACACCTTC
NA	NA	TRBV6-2/TRBV6-3	13	TRBJ2-2	CASSYGAPGELFF	TGTGCCAGCAGTTACGGCGCCCCCGGGGAGCTGTTTTTT
TRBD1	NA	TRBV12-3/TRBV12-4	14	TRBJ2-7	CASSLATGAYEQYF	TGTGCCAGCAGTTTAGCGACAGGGGCCTACGAGCAGTACTTC
TRBD1	NA	TRBV10-3	16	TRBJ1-2	CAISVGVGTGDSGYTF	TGTGCCATCAGTGTTGGGGTGGGGACAGGCGATTCTGGCTACACCTTC
NA	few	TRBV6-1	16	TRBJ1-5	CASRGGNGPQRQPQHF	TGTGCCAGCAGAGGGGGGAACGGCCCGCAAAGGCAGCCCCAGCATTTT
NA	many	TRBV12-3/TRBV12-4	13	TRBJ1-1	CASSPNINAEAFF	TGTGCCAGCAGTCCGAACATAAACGCTGAAGCTTTCTTT
NA	many	TRBV20-1	15	TRBJ1-1	CSATSGTPANTEAFF	TGCAGTGCTACTTCCGGGACACCGGCGAACACTGAAGCTTTCTTT
TRBD2	NA	TRBV20-1	16	TRBJ2-3	CSATTIREGLTDTQYF	TGCAGTGCTACAACGATTCGGGAGGGCCTTACCGATACGCAGTATTTT
TRBD1	NA	TRBV14	15	TRBJ1-2	CASSQQGATGYGYTF	TGTGCCAGCAGCCAACAGGGGGCTACTGGCTATGGCTACACCTTC
NA	NA	TRBV4-2	18	TRBJ2-4	CASSQGKGTGNYKNIQYF	TGTGCCAGCAGCCAAGGGAAGGGAACAGGGAATTACAAAAACATTCAGTACTTC
TRBD2	few	TRBV12-3/TRBV12-4	16	TRBJ2-1	CASSTPGTSRYNEQFF	TGTGCCAGCAGTACTCCCGGGACTAGCAGATACAATGAGCAGTTCTTC
TRBD1	NA	TRBV5-5	14	TRBJ2-7	CASSRDSFSYEQYF	TGTGCCAGCAGCCGGGACAGCTTCTCATACGAGCAGTACTTC
NA	NA	TRBV20-1	13	TRBJ1-1	CSATQGIGTEAFF	TGCAGTGCGACACAGGGAATAGGCACTGAAGCTTTCTTT
NA	NA	TRBV5-1	18	TRBJ1-1	CASSLNPSQRPTNTEAFF	TGCGCCAGCAGCTTGAACCCCTCCCAGCGCCCCACGAACACTGAAGCTTTCTTT
NA	NA	TRBV6-5	16	TRBJ1-6	CASSFDGPARNSPLHF	TGTGCCAGCAGTTTCGACGGGCCGGCGCGGAATTCACCCCTCCACTTT
TRBD1	NA	TRBV5-6	13	TRBJ1-1	CASSGQGSGEAFF	TGTGCCAGCAGTGGACAGGGGTCTGGGGAAGCTTTCTTT
NA	few	TRBV18	14	TRBJ1-6	CASSTDSSNSPLHF	TGTGCCAGCTCAACGGACAGCTCAAATTCACCCCTCCACTTT
NA	once	TRBV28	12	TRBJ2-1	CASSLGDNEQFF	TGTGCCAGCAGTTTGGGGGACAATGAGCAGTTCTTC